The 5 T cell receptor beta chains listed next were all sequenced from one sample in a study of response to subunit inactivated influenza vaccine. One entry per CDR3 protein, called by TCRdb with MiXCR from the RT-PCR reads. The table records 600,000 to 700,000 distinct CDR3 sequences, about 15% of them present only once. Sequencing was performed on PBMCs from blood, taken approximately 15 days before vaccination. These receptors were collected from a man over 45 who received an inactivated influenza vaccine.

This clonotype has a count of ten or more. V usage is TRBV5-1 and J usage is TRBJ2-7; the match to TRBD1 covers 9 bases. The V gene's germline CDR1 is SGHRS and CDR2 YFSETQ. With 2 bases clipped from V and 5 bases from J, the junction kept 8 bases outside the gene matches. The CDR3 has 15 residues. CDR3 DNA sequence: TGCGCCAGCAGCTTTTCAACAGGGGGCTCTGACGAGCAGTACTTC. Translated, it gives CASSFSTGGSDEQYF.

J is TRBJ1-1 and V is TRBV6-6, with D possibly being TRBD1 (6 bases). The CDR3 length is 11 residues. The V end was cut by 6 bases, the J end by 9 bases, with 11 bases between. Germline V lookup: CDR1 MNHNY, CDR2 SVGAGI (reference sequence). CDR3 protein: CASRTGGQAFF. In DNA form, the CDR3 reads TGTGCCAGCAGGACAGGAGGCCAAGCTTTCTTT.

The sample holds a few counts of this clonotype. The chain is built from TRBV7-8 and TRBJ2-5; the D gene is possibly TRBD1 (6 bases). The CDR3 is 14 amino acids. Germline CDR1 reads SGHVS; CDR2 reads FQNEAQ. V lost 5 bases, J lost 7 bases, and 17 bases lay in between. CDR3 nucleotides: TGTGCCAGCAGCCCGGACAGATTGGCGTGGACCCAGTACTTC. Its translation: CASSPDRLAWTQYF.

This clonotype was seen a handful of times. The chain joins TRBV4-1 to TRBJ2-3; 15 positions match TRBD2. The V and J ends lost 5 bases and 5 bases, in that order; junction bases with no gene match: 2. The germline CDR1 and CDR2 sequences are MGHRA and YSYEKL. This CDR3 is 15 amino acids long. The CDR3 bases are TGCGCCAGCAGCGGACTAGCGGGGGGGCTAGATACGCAGTATTTT. It is translated as CASSGLAGGLDTQYF.

This clonotype was recorded a few times. The J gene is TRBJ2-7, the V gene TRBV2, with a tentative D call TRBD1 (7 bases). This CDR3 is built from 14 residues. Deletions cut 8 bases from V and 2 bases from J, with 16 bases between. Germline-derived CDR1 and CDR2 are SNHLY and FYNNEI. In nucleotides, the CDR3 is TGTGCCAGCGAGTATGGAGGGGGCACCTACGAGCAGTACTTC. The encoded protein is CASEYGGGTYEQYF. Filled out from reference TRBV2 and TRBJ2-7, the complete variable domain reads EPEVTQTPSHQVTQMGQEVILRCVPISNHLYFYWYRQILGQKVEFLVSFYNNEISEKSEIFDDQFSVERPDGSNFTLKIRSTKLEDSAMYFCASEYGGGTYEQYFGPGTRLTVT.